Sequencing of this TCR beta chain was carried out in a study of blood T cells in healthy people across ages. Trimming shortened V by 0 bases and J by 3 bases, and 7 bases separated the two germline ends. Germline V lookup: CDR1 SGHKS, CDR2 YYEKEE (reference sequence). This CDR3 is built from 14 residues. This clonotype has ten or more counts. Then a second PCR, running roughly 7 to 12 cycles, was carried out with a sample-barcoded 5' primer and a J-beta primer mix. In TCRdb, the 5' RACE reads were re-called with MiXCR into one record per CDR3 protein. The repertoire holds hundreds of thousands of distinct CDR3 sequences, with approximately 30% as singletons. PBMCs, at least 7 million per sample, were isolated.

The sequenced material came from blood. The source of this sequence is a woman of 80 years or more in good health. The rearrangement links TRBV5-5 to TRBJ2-1, with a possible D match to TRBD1 (5 bases). CDR3 sequence: CASSLGQRYNEQFF. The CDR3 nucleotides are TGTGCCAGCAGCTTGGGACAGCGCTACAATGAGCAGTTCTTC.